This TCR beta chain came from a study of neurological immune-mediated disorders. Whole-study findings and limits: HTLV-1-associated myelopathy had the most TCR clonal expansion, whereas multiple sclerosis had the least (lower than in healthy controls).

This clonotype was observed at least ten times. Its specificity is not known. Each sorted-subset library came from some 1.1 million CD4+ or CD8+ T cells. Germline-derived CDR1 and CDR2 are SGHAT and FQNNGV. The ends were cut back, 5 bases at V and 3 bases at J, with 11 bases in the middle. CDR3 length: 14 residues. With 10-nucleotide random UMIs included, cDNA was synthesized by 5'RACE. Every sequencing run generated over 160 million TCR-beta sequences from 15-18 subjects. Using its own MiXCR run on the 5' RACE reads, TCRdb lists one record per CDR3 protein. The data show tens of thousands of distinct CDR3 sequences, with 5.5% to 7% seen just once and roughly 2% held by the top ten.

The sequence derives from a woman between 45 and 60 years old in good health. V is TRBV11-2 and J is TRBJ1-5; the D gene is possibly TRBD1 (5 bases). Sequencing was carried out using CD4+ T cells from blood. CDR3 DNA sequence: TGTGCCAGCAGCACAACGGGGCTCAATCAGCCCCAGCATTTT. Its protein product is CASSTTGLNQPQHF.